One sample yielded the 23 T cell receptor beta chains listed below, sequenced in a study of cytomegalovirus exposure and HLA in healthy donors. PCR amplification relied on 60 Vbeta primers (plus 13 Jbeta primers). TCRdb's table, derived via immunoSEQ multiplex PCR, lists solely in-frame clones and lacks some. The data show about 150,000 clones, approximately 80% seen once. The sequenced sample consisted of PBMCs. Receptors were obtained from a male donor in good health and CMV-seronegative.

The chain recombines TRBV4-1 with TRBJ1-4; D might be TRBD1 (5 bases). V shed 1 base and J shed 4 bases, with 10 bases lying between them. This CDR3 spans 15 amino acids. Germline assignment: CDR1 MGHRA and CDR2 YSYEKL. The CDR3 nucleotides are TGCGCCAGCAGCCAAGGGACACGTGATAATGAAAAACTGTTTTTT. Translated, it gives CASSQGTRDNEKLFF.

This sequence joins TRBV9 and TRBJ2-1, with 8 positions matching TRBD1. CDR1 and CDR2 (germline): SGDLS, YYNGEE. J lost 4 bases, V lost 4 bases, and 7 bases had no gene match. The CDR3 extends over 15 amino acids. CDR3 residues: CASSPWDRLYNEQFF. The CDR3 bases are TGTGCCAGCAGCCCATGGGACAGGCTATACAATGAGCAGTTCTTC.

V usage is TRBV6-5 and J usage is TRBJ1-1; D is uncertain. Germline V lookup: CDR1 MNHEY, CDR2 SVGAGI. CDR3 length equals 15 residues. Trimming left V 4 bases short and J 1 base short, with 13 bases between. CDR3 sequence: CASSLGSLGNTEAFF. The CDR3 DNA is TGTGCCAGCAGTTTGGGCTCTTTGGGGAACACTGAAGCTTTCTTT.

This clone was detected a few times. CDR3 sequence reads: CASSLGWEDEQFF. CDR3 sequence (DNA): TGTGCCAGCAGCTTAGGGTGGGAGGATGAGCAGTTCTTC. The gene calls are TRBV7-9 and TRBJ2-1; a weak D match, TRBD2 (6 bases). The germline CDR1 and CDR2 sequences are SEHNR and FQNEAQ (reference sequence). V was clipped by 1 base and J by 8 bases, with 9 bases between them. CDR3 length: 13 residues.

Here the CDR3 DNA reads TGCGCCAGCAGCCCCAACGGGGGGATGGCCTACGAGCAGTACTTC. Residues: CASSPNGGMAYEQYF. This chain connects TRBV5-1 to TRBJ2-7; 7 nucleotides line up with TRBD2. The CDR3 has 15 amino acids. Germline V CDR1 and CDR2: SGHRS, YFSETQ. J gave up 2 bases and V 4 bases, and 9 bases lay outside the gene matches.

The chain has TRBV7-3 and TRBJ2-7, with 9 bases matching TRBD2. The trim removed 4 bases at V and 2 bases at J, leaving 9 bases unmatched. From germline, CDR1 is SGHTA and CDR2 FQGTGA. The CDR3 extends over 16 amino acids. The CDR3 DNA follows: TGTGCCAGCAGCTGGACCGGTAGCGGGGGAGCCTACGAGCAGTACTTC. Amino acid sequence: CASSWTGSGGAYEQYF.

This clone is a singleton in its sample. V and J are TRBV9 and TRBJ2-7, with 7 bases that match TRBD1. Per the germline V gene, CDR1 is SGDLS and CDR2 is YYNGEE. J was trimmed by 5 bases and V by 0 bases; bases with no gene match: 5. The CDR3 has 14 amino acids. This CDR3 reads CASSVAPQGDEQYF. The CDR3 bases are TGTGCCAGCAGCGTAGCACCTCAGGGGGACGAGCAGTACTTC.

The genes are TRBV13 and TRBJ2-3, with 14 nucleotides matching TRBD2. The CDR3 sequence is 16 residues long. Germline V gene lookup returns CDR1 PRHDT and CDR2 FYEKMQ (reference sequence). The V segment lost 5 bases and the J segment 2 bases; nucleotides outside the gene matches: 3. The CDR3: CASSTGLAGATDTQYF. CDR3 nucleotide sequence: TGTGCCAGCAGCACGGGACTAGCGGGGGCCACAGATACGCAGTATTTT. Using reference TRBV13 and TRBJ2-3 for the parts outside the CDR3, the full variable domain is AAGVIQSPRHLIKEKRETATLKCYPIPRHDTVYWYQQGPGQDPQFLISFYEKMQSDKGSIPDRFSAQQFSDYHSELNMSSLELGDSALYFCASSTGLAGATDTQYFGPGTRLTVL.

The chain employs TRBV7-8 and TRBJ1-5; 8 bases are shared with TRBD1. The trim removed 1 base at V and 4 bases at J, leaving 0 bases unmatched. The length of the CDR3 is 14 residues. Germline CDR1 is SGHVS and CDR2 is FQNEAQ. The CDR3 spells CASSLGQGNQPQHF. In DNA, the CDR3 is TGTGCCAGCAGCTTAGGACAGGGGAATCAGCCCCAGCATTTT.

The J gene is TRBJ2-1, the V gene TRBV19; D might be TRBD1 (6 bases). This CDR3 spans 14 amino acids. Germline values: CDR1 LNHDA, CDR2 SQIVND (reference sequence). V lost 4 bases and J 2 bases, leaving 9 bases between the germline ends. This CDR3 reads CASSTNRAYNEQFF. As DNA, the CDR3 is TGTGCCAGTAGTACAAACAGGGCCTACAATGAGCAGTTCTTC.

The chain employs TRBV4-2 and TRBJ2-3, with TRBD2 matching over 10 bases. Looked up from germline, CDR1 is LGHNA and CDR2 is YNFKEQ. Germline trimming cut 5 bases from V and 2 bases from J; bases unmatched to any gene: 4. The CDR3 runs 15 residues. The CDR3 sequence is CASSKLAGNTDTQYF. Written as DNA, the CDR3 is TGTGCCAGCAGCAAACTAGCGGGGAACACAGATACGCAGTATTTT.

The chain combines TRBV11-2 with TRBJ2-2, with D possibly matching TRBD2 (6 bases). The germline V and J ends were trimmed by 2 bases and 3 bases, with 13 bases remaining between them. The length of the CDR3 is 16 residues. Germline CDR1 is SGHAT and CDR2 is FQNNGV. CDR3 coding DNA: TGTGCCAGCAGCTTACAGCCGGGACTCTACACCGGGGAGCTGTTTTTT. Translation gives CASSLQPGLYTGELFF.

This clone appeared a few times. The chain uses TRBV2 and TRBJ2-5; 7 positions match TRBD1. Per germline, CDR1 SNHLY and CDR2 FYNNEI. Unmatched junction bases numbered 6, after V lost 8 bases and J lost 0 bases. This CDR3 spans 14 amino acids. CDR3 in amino acids: CASLQGEYQETQYF. CDR3 DNA: TGTGCCAGCCTGCAGGGGGAGTACCAAGAGACCCAGTACTTC.

V is TRBV19 and J is TRBJ2-5; TRBD1 might be the D (6 bases). The germline CDR1 and CDR2 sequences are LNHDA and SQIVND (reference sequence). V lost 7 bases, J lost 5 bases, and 14 bases lay in between. The CDR3 length is 13 residues. The CDR3 DNA follows: TGTGCCAGTAACACAGGGAGCAGTGAGACCCAGTACTTC. It codes for CASNTGSSETQYF.

V usage is TRBV6-1 and J usage is TRBJ2-7; 10 nucleotides agree with TRBD1. The CDR3 has 14 residues. Germline V gives CDR1 MNHNS, CDR2 SASEGT. Germline trimming cut 5 bases from V and 4 bases from J; bases unmatched to any gene: 5. CDR3 sequence reads: CASSRGQGIYEQYF. The DNA of the CDR3 is TGTGCCAGCAGTAGGGGACAGGGGATTTACGAGCAGTACTTC.

This rearrangement joins TRBV19 to TRBJ1-2; D perhaps matches TRBD1 (6 bases). The CDR3 extends over 15 amino acids. Trimming took off 2 bases at V and 2 bases at J, with 12 bases between the two ends. From germline, CDR1 is LNHDA and CDR2 SQIVND (reference sequence). CDR3 region: CASSISQGQNYGYTF. The CDR3 coding sequence is TGTGCCAGTAGTATAAGTCAGGGGCAGAACTATGGCTACACCTTC. Using reference TRBV19 and TRBJ1-2 for the parts outside the CDR3, the full variable domain is DGGITQSPKYLFRKEGQNVTLSCEQNLNHDAMYWYRQDPGQGLRLIYYSQIVNDFQKGDIAEGYSVSREKKESFPLTVTSAQKNPTAFYLCASSISQGQNYGYTFGSGTRLTVV.

This clone was observed a single time. The J gene is TRBJ2-7, the V gene TRBV28; the D gene is possibly TRBD2 (5 bases). Germline loops: CDR1 MDHEN, CDR2 SYDVKM. V lost 5 bases to trimming and J lost 2 bases, with 10 bases between them. CDR3 length: 13 amino acids. The CDR3: CASSPAVTYEQYF. In DNA, the CDR3 is TGTGCCAGCAGTCCAGCGGTAACCTACGAGCAGTACTTC.

The gene calls are TRBV11-2 and TRBJ2-1, with D tentatively TRBD2 (5 bases). This CDR3 comprises 13 residues. Germline loops: CDR1 SGHAT, CDR2 FQNNGV. Trimming stripped 1 base from V and 8 bases from J, with 9 bases between. The CDR3 DNA reads TGTGCCAGCAGCTTAGGATTCGGGGATGAGCAGTTCTTC. Protein sequence: CASSLGFGDEQFF. Full variable domain (rest looked up from reference TRBV11-2 and TRBJ2-1): EAGVAQSPRYKIIEKRQSVAFWCNPISGHATLYWYQQILGQGPKLLIQFQNNGVVDDSQLPKDRFSAERLKGVDSTLKIQPAKLEDSAVYLCASSLGFGDEQFFGPGTRLTVL.

The rearrangement joins TRBV4-3 to TRBJ2-1, with a weak D call TRBD1 (6 bases). The V end lost 0 bases, the J end lost 4 bases, and 10 bases lay between the germline ends. The CDR3 extends over 15 amino acids. Germline V gene sequence: CDR1 LGHNA, CDR2 YSLEER. This CDR3 reads CASSQEQGGYNEQFF. DNA for the CDR3: TGCGCCAGCAGCCAAGAACAGGGTGGGTACAATGAGCAGTTCTTC.

The rearrangement links TRBV18 to TRBJ1-2; D perhaps matches TRBD1 (5 bases). V was cut by 8 bases and J by 0 bases, with 13 bases left in between. There are 14 residues in the CDR3. The germline V gene encodes CDR1 KGHSH and CDR2 LQKENI. In DNA form, the CDR3 reads TGTGCCAGCCGAAGAGGGGACTCTAACTATGGCTACACCTTC. Protein product: CASRRGDSNYGYTF.

This chain uses TRBV19 with TRBJ1-1; possibly TRBD1 for D (6 bases). The V end was cut by 2 bases, the J end by 4 bases, with 14 bases between. Germline-derived CDR1 and CDR2 are LNHDA and SQIVND (reference sequence). This CDR3 region has 15 residues. For the CDR3, the DNA is TGTGCCAGTAGTATAAGAGGGGGATGGGGCACTGAAGCTTTCTTT. Translated, it gives CASSIRGGWGTEAFF. The whole variable domain, filled in from reference TRBV19 and TRBJ1-1, reads DGGITQSPKYLFRKEGQNVTLSCEQNLNHDAMYWYRQDPGQGLRLIYYSQIVNDFQKGDIAEGYSVSREKKESFPLTVTSAQKNPTAFYLCASSIRGGWGTEAFFGQGTRLTVV.

CDR3 residues: CASSTHQGSGANVLTF. CDR3 nucleotide sequence: TGTGCCAGCAGCACCCACCAGGGGTCTGGGGCCAACGTCCTGACTTTC. This sequence joins TRBV7-6 and TRBJ2-6, with a possible D match to TRBD1 (6 bases). Germline V CDR1 and CDR2: SGHVS, FNYEAQ. This CDR3 is built from 16 residues. The V gene lost 5 bases and the J gene lost 1 base, with 12 bases spanning the gap.

This clone was picked up one time. The gene calls are TRBV7-9 and TRBJ2-7; D is unresolved. Germline values: CDR1 SEHNR, CDR2 FQNEAQ (reference sequence). CDR3 length: 11 residues. Between the trimmed V and J ends, which lost 1 base and 12 bases, there was a span of 10 bases. CDR3 nucleotide sequence: TGTGCCAGCAGCTTAGATCAGAACCTGTACTTC. It specifies CASSLDQNLYF.